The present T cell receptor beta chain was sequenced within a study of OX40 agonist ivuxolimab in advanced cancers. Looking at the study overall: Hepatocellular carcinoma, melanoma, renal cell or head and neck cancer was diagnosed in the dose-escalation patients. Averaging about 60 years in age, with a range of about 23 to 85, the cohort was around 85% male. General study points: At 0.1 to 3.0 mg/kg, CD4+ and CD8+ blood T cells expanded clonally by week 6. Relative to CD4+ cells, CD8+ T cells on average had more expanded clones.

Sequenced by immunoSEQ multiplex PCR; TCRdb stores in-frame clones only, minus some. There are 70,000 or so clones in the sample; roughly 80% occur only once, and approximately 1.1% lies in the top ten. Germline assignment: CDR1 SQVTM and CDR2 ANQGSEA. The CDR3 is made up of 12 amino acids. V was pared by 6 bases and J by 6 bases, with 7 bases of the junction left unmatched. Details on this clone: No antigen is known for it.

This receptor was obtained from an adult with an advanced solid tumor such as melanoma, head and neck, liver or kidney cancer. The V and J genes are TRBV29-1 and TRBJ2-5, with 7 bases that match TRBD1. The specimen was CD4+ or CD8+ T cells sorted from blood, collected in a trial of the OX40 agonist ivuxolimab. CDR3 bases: TGCAGCGTCGGGGACAGCTGGCAGACCCAGTACTTC. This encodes CSVGDSWQTQYF.